This TCR beta chain derives from a study of T cells in tuberculosis. Whole-study context: A South African cohort included IGRA-negative adolescents, latently infected IGRA-positive adolescents and adults with active tuberculosis. Blood was taken before or within 7 days of anti-tuberculosis therapy. Study observations and caveats: Smaller alpha distances in active tuberculosis partly reflected shorter CDR3-alpha lengths. Active tuberculosis TCR-alpha repertoires lay closer to GMM-specific TCRs than IGRA-negative controls, suggesting clonal expansion.

Regarding time point: new active TB diagnosis, blood taken before or within 7 days of starting treatment. This clone appeared a single time. Its antigen is unidentified. Sequenced by immunoSEQ multiplex PCR; TCRdb stores in-frame clones only, minus some. The profile shows approximately 46,000 clones, 90% to 95% of them singletons. The CDR3 spans 14 residues. The germline V gene has CDR1 MNHNS and CDR2 SASEGT. V was shortened by 7 bases and J by 2 bases, with 14 bases between the two germline ends. The sequencing here drew on PBMCs, taken at tuberculosis diagnosis. This clonotype was obtained from an adult with tuberculosis. The genes are TRBV6-1 and TRBJ1-2, with a weak D call TRBD1 (6 bases). The CDR3 loop reads CASNAQGLNYGYTF. The CDR3 DNA reads as TGTGCCAGCAATGCACAGGGTCTCAACTATGGCTACACCTTC.